Following are 23 T cell receptor beta chains from one sample sequenced in a study of T cells after yellow fever vaccination (dated by TCRdb to between 2018 and 2020). In the paper's terms, the treatment or condition label means: live attenuated yellow fever vaccine strain. The library was produced with 5' RACE. The instrument given in TCRdb is Illumina HiSeq 2500. TCRdb passed the public sequencing reads through fastp at Q25 and MiXCR, retaining productive beta sequences. Each entry merges the rows of one CDR3 protein and shows their most common DNA and genes. Counted in this sample were hundreds of thousands of distinct CDR3 sequences; 20% to 25% of them appeared once. Jointly, the top ten make up about 15% of the sample. The source material was PBMCs, sampled less than 25 days after the first yellow fever vaccination. These receptors were obtained from a young man who received the YFV17D yellow fever vaccine.

The rearrangement links TRBV27 to TRBJ1-1; D not certain. V lost 8 bases to trimming and J lost 4 bases, with 17 bases between them. The CDR3 length is 14 residues. Germline V lookup: CDR1 MNHEY, CDR2 SMNVEV (reference sequence). CDR3 in amino acids: CASHYIGGGTEAFF. CDR3 DNA: TGTGCCAGCCACTATATTGGTGGTGGCACTGAAGCTTTCTTT.

There are a few counts of this clonotype. The CDR3 region is CASSSSHYNEQFF. The CDR3 nucleotides read TGTGCCAGCAGCAGCTCACACTACAATGAGCAGTTCTTC. The J gene is TRBJ2-1, the V gene TRBV9; D uncertain. V was cut by 4 bases and J by 3 bases, with 8 bases left in between. The CDR3 is 13 residues long. CDR1 is SGDLS and CDR2 is YYNGEE in the germline V gene.

As DNA, the CDR3 is TGCGCCAGCAGCCAACCCGGAATTCAAGAGACCCAGTACTTC. Translation: CASSQPGIQETQYF. The chain is built from TRBV4-1 and TRBJ2-5; D is undetermined. The CDR3 covers 14 residues. V lost 2 bases and J 2 bases, leaving 9 bases between the germline ends. Germline-derived CDR1 and CDR2 are MGHRA and YSYEKL.

The CDR3 coding sequence is TGTGCCACCAGCAGGGGGGGGACAGCGTCCACCGGGGAGCTGTTTTTT. Residues: CATSRGGTASTGELFF. This chain connects TRBV15 to TRBJ2-2; D possibly matches TRBD1 or TRBD2 (7 bases each). The CDR3 totals 16 residues. The V end lost 3 bases, the J end lost 4 bases, and 15 bases lay between the germline ends. CDR1 and CDR2 (germline): LNHNV, YYDKDF (reference sequence).

CDR3 sequence: CASRIRGETNTGELFF. As DNA, the CDR3 is TGTGCCAGCAGGATACGCGGGGAAACGAACACCGGGGAGCTGTTTTTT. The V and J genes are TRBV7-3 and TRBJ2-2; tentative D call: TRBD2 (6 bases). The V end was cut by 6 bases, the J end by 0 bases, with 14 bases between. CDR3 length: 16 amino acids. Germline lookup yields CDR1 SGHTA and CDR2 FQGTGA.

This CDR3 reads CASSLGLTGTDTQYF. The DNA of the CDR3 is TGCGCCAGCAGCTTAGGGCTCACTGGCACAGATACGCAGTATTTT. This sequence joins TRBV5-1 and TRBJ2-3, with D uncertain. V shed 2 bases and J shed 1 base, with 11 bases lying between them. This CDR3 contains 15 residues. Germline CDR1 is SGHRS and CDR2 is YFSETQ.

This clonotype was observed a few times. The CDR3 here is CASSTGSGGSTEAFF. The CDR3 nucleotides are TGTGCCAGCAGCACCGGGTCGGGGGGGAGCACTGAAGCTTTCTTT. The rearrangement links TRBV7-9 to TRBJ1-1; maybe TRBD1 (5 bases). Germline V CDR1 and CDR2: SEHNR, FQNEAQ (reference sequence). The CDR3 sequence is 15 residues long. V lost 5 bases to trimming and J lost 4 bases, with 17 bases between them.

This clonotype was seen ten or more times. The rearrangement joins TRBV10-3 to TRBJ1-5; D remains ambiguous. In germline, CDR1 is ENHRY, CDR2 SYGVKD. Trimming cost V 0 bases and J 5 bases, with 8 bases left between them. This CDR3 has 14 residues. As DNA, the CDR3 is TGTGCCATCAGTGAGTCGGTCTCAGATCAGCCCCAGCATTTT. Translated, it gives CAISESVSDQPQHF.

This chain links TRBV29-1 with TRBJ2-5; 7 bases are shared with TRBD1. CDR1 is SQVTM and CDR2 is ANQGSEA in the germline V gene. V dropped 8 bases and J dropped 0; count of bases not matched to a gene: 9. CDR3 length equals 14 residues. CDR3 loop: CSSRQGGHQETQYF. In nucleotides, the CDR3 is TGCAGCTCAAGACAGGGTGGGCACCAAGAGACCCAGTACTTC. Full variable domain (missing parts from reference TRBV29-1 and TRBJ2-5): SAVISQKPSRDICQRGTSLTIQCQVDSQVTMMFWYRQQPGQSLTLIATANQGSEATYESGFVIDKFPISRPNLTFSTLTVSNMSPEDSSIYLCSSRQGGHQETQYFGPGTRLLVL.

This clonotype was seen a few times. This chain links TRBV5-6 with TRBJ2-7; weak D call: TRBD1 (5 bases). Germline lookup yields CDR1 SGHDT and CDR2 YYEEEE. Trimming left V 3 bases short and J 0 bases short, with 7 bases between. This CDR3 is built from 13 residues. The CDR3 is CASSSTASYEQYF. The DNA of the CDR3 is TGTGCCAGCAGCTCGACAGCCTCCTACGAGCAGTACTTC. Looking up the rest from reference TRBV5-6 and TRBJ2-7 gives the full variable domain: DAGVTQSPTHLIKTRGQQVTLRCSPKSGHDTVSWYQQALGQGPQFIFQYYEEEERQRGNFPDRFSGHQFPNYSSELNVNALLLGDSALYLCASSSTASYEQYFGPGTRLTVT.

This chain connects TRBV4-2 to TRBJ2-3; no firm D call. The CDR3 is 13 residues long. Trimming took 1 base from V and 4 from J, leaving 6 bases between them. Germline V CDR1 and CDR2: LGHNA, YNFKEQ. The CDR3 loop reads CASSQVLSDTQYF. CDR3 sequence (DNA): TGTGCCAGCAGCCAAGTCCTCTCAGATACGCAGTATTTT.

This clonotype has a count of ten or more. The chain has TRBV3-1 and TRBJ2-4, with unresolved D. V lost 0 bases to trimming and J lost 0 bases, with 9 bases between them. This CDR3 has 16 residues. The germline gives CDR1 LGHDT, CDR2 YNNKEL (reference sequence). CDR3 nucleotides: TGTGCCAGCAGCCAAGAGAGTTATATAGCCAAAAACATTCAGTACTTC. As protein: CASSQESYIAKNIQYF. The full variable domain, in which reference TRBV3-1 and TRBJ2-4 provide the parts outside the CDR3, is DTAVSQTPKYLVTQMGNDKSIKCEQNLGHDTMYWYKQDSKKFLKIMFSYNNKELIINETVPNRFSPKSPDKAHLNLHINSLELGDSAVYFCASSQESYIAKNIQYFGAGTRLSVL.

This clonotype showed up just a few times. The V gene is TRBV4-1, the J gene TRBJ2-5, with D uncertain. The CDR3 extends over 15 amino acids. The V end was cut by 5 bases, the J end by 1 base, with 14 bases between. Germline CDR1 reads MGHRA; CDR2 reads YSYEKL. CDR3 sequence reads: CASSLVPGSQETQYF. The CDR3 nucleotides read TGCGCCAGCAGCTTGGTCCCCGGTTCCCAAGAGACCCAGTACTTC.

The genes are TRBV6-2 or TRBV6-3 and TRBJ2-7, with 7 positions matching TRBD1. This CDR3 comprises 13 residues. Trimming took 6 bases from V and 6 from J; bases not matched to a gene: 8. Germline-derived CDR1 and CDR2 are MNHEY and SVGEGT. The CDR3: CASSPTTGTEQYV. CDR3 DNA: TGTGCCAGCAGCCCAACGACAGGGACCGAGCAGTACGTC.

The rearrangement joins TRBV20-1 to TRBJ1-1, with D possibly matching TRBD1 (6 bases). Per the germline V gene, CDR1 is DFQATT and CDR2 is SNEGSKA (reference sequence). CDR3 length: 15 amino acids. V was cut by 3 bases and J by 5 bases, with 19 bases left in between. CDR3 sequence: CSASHTDSLGTEAFF. CDR3 bases: TGCAGTGCTAGCCATACGGACAGCTTGGGGACTGAAGCTTTCTTT.

The chain uses TRBV6-2 or TRBV6-3 and TRBJ1-2; unclear D gene. V was trimmed by 0 bases and J by 10 bases, leaving 12 bases between them. The CDR3 length is 13 residues. Germline values: CDR1 MNHEY, CDR2 SVGEGT. In DNA, the CDR3 is TGTGCCAGCAGTTACTCGGTGATCCGAGCCTACACCTTC. Translated: CASSYSVIRAYTF.

The chain employs TRBV4-2 and TRBJ2-7, with D maybe TRBD2 (6 bases). From germline, CDR1 is LGHNA and CDR2 YNFKEQ. V was cut by 2 bases and J by 6 bases, with 14 bases left in between. The CDR3 is made up of 14 amino acids. In DNA form, the CDR3 reads TGTGCCAGCAGCCAATCTCGACTCGGGGGCGAGCAGTACTTC. It is translated as CASSQSRLGGEQYF.

The chain couples TRBV7-8 to TRBJ2-7, with D possibly called TRBD1 or TRBD2 (5 bases each). The CDR3 contains 13 residues. Between the trimmed V and J ends, which lost 5 bases and 3 bases, there was a span of 11 bases. Germline V CDR1 and CDR2: SGHVS, FQNEAQ. The CDR3 sequence: CASSARDVYEQYF. CDR3 coding DNA: TGTGCCAGCAGCGCCCGGGACGTCTACGAGCAGTACTTC.

The V gene is TRBV6-1, the J gene TRBJ1-5; maybe TRBD1 (6 bases). V lost 6 bases and J lost 3, with 9 bases in between. This CDR3 contains 13 residues. Germline CDR1 and CDR2: MNHNS and SASEGT. Written as DNA, the CDR3 is TGTGCCAGCAGGGGGGCCGACAATCAGCCCCAGCATTTT. Its translation: CASRGADNQPQHF.

The chain has TRBV7-2 and TRBJ1-2; 8 positions match TRBD1. The CDR3 consists of 16 residues. Germline CDR1 and CDR2: SGHTA and FQGNSA. Trimming removed 3 bases from V and 8 bases from J; junction bases left unmatched: 14. Written as DNA, the CDR3 is TGTGCCAGCAGCTTTGAAGAGGGACAGGCCTTACGGGGCTACACCTTC. Amino acids: CASSFEEGQALRGYTF.

This clonotype was picked up a small number of times. The chain joins TRBV12-3 or TRBV12-4 to TRBJ1-5; D is uncertain. With 5 bases removed from V and 9 bases from J, the gap between germline ends came to 8 bases. The CDR3 is 11 amino acids. The CDR3 coding sequence is TGTGCCAGCAGTCGGTTCGGGCCCCAGCATTTT. It translates to CASSRFGPQHF.

The chain combines TRBV9 with TRBJ2-1, with TRBD1 matching 9 bases. From germline, CDR1 is SGDLS and CDR2 YYNGEE. V lost 2 bases, J lost 2 bases, and 5 bases stayed unmatched. This CDR3 spans 16 amino acids. The CDR3 DNA follows: TGTGCCAGCAGCGTTCGGGGGGACAGGGCCTACAATGAGCAGTTCTTC. Protein: CASSVRGDRAYNEQFF.

This clonotype turned up a few times. The chain is built from TRBV5-1 and TRBJ2-3, with unresolved D. The CDR3 covers 15 residues. V shed 2 bases and J shed 6 bases, with 16 bases lying between them. CDR1 is SGHRS, CDR2 YFSETQ, per germline. This chain's CDR3 is CASSFGTDLGDTQYF. The CDR3 DNA reads TGCGCCAGCAGCTTCGGAACAGACCTAGGTGATACGCAGTATTTT.